This T cell receptor (beta chain) was recorded in a study of blood T cell repertoires in COVID-19. Germline V CDR1 and CDR2: LGHNA, YSLEER. J lost 1 base, V lost 4 bases, and 5 bases had no gene match. The CDR3 runs to 16 residues. Only in-frame clones appear in the TCRdb table, and some are missing; sequencing was by immunoSEQ multiplex PCR. The sample consists of more than 150,000 clones, around 87% of them appearing once. The chain is built from TRBV4-3 and TRBJ2-5; TRBD1 matches at 11 bases. Sequencing used peripheral blood. This clonotype was sampled from a woman aged 70 to 79 with COVID-19, enrolled during active disease. The chain's CDR3 is CASSRAGTGGQETQYF. The CDR3 coding sequence is TGCGCCAGCAGCCGTGCCGGGACAGGGGGCCAAGAGACCCAGTACTTC.